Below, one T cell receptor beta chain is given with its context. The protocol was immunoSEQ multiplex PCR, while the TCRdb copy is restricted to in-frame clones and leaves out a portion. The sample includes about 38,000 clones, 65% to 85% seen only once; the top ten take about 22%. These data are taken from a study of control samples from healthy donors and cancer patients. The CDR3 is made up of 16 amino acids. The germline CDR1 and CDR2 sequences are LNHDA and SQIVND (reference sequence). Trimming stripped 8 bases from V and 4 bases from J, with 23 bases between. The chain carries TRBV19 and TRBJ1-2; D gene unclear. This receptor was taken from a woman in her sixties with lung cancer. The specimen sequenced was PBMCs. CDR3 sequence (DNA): TGTGCCAGTTTTCCCTTCCCGGCCGACGGACCCTATGGCTACACCTTC. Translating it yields CASFPFPADGPYGYTF. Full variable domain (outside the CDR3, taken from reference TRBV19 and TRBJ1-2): DGGITQSPKYLFRKEGQNVTLSCEQNLNHDAMYWYRQDPGQGLRLIYYSQIVNDFQKGDIAEGYSVSREKKESFPLTVTSAQKNPTAFYLCASFPFPADGPYGYTFGSGTRLTVV.